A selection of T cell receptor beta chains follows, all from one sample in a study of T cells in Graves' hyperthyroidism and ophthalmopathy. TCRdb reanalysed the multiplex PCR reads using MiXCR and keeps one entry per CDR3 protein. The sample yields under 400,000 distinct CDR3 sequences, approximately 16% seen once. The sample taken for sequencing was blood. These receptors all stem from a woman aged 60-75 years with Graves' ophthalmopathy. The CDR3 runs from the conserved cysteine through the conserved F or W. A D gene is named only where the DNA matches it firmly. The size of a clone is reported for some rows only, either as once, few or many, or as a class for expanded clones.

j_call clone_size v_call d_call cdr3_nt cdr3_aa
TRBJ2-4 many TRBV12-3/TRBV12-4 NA TGTGCCAGCAGCTCCGGTAGCCGTGTCCAAAACATTCAGTACTTC CASSSGSRVQNIQYF
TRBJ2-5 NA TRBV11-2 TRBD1 TGTGCCAGCAGCATTGGGACAGGGGGAGAGACCCAGTACTTC CASSIGTGGETQYF
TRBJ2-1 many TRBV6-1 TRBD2 TGTGCCAGCAGTACGACTAGCGGGAGTTCTAATGAGCAGTTCTTC CASSTTSGSSNEQFF
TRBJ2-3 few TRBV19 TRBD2 TGTGCCAGTAGTCCACCCCCCAGCGGGACGGGCACAGATACGCAGTATTTT CASSPPPSGTGTDTQYF
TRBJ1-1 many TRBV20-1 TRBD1 TGCAGTGCTAGAGAGACAGGGAGGGGGACTGAAGCTTTCTTT CSARETGRGTEAFF
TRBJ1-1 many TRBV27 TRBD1 TGTGCCAGCAGTCCCCTCCCAACGACAGGGTCGAGGACTGAAGCTTTCTTT CASSPLPTTGSRTEAFF
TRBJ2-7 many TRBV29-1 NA TGCAGCGTGTTCGAGGGCTACGAGCAGTACTTC CSVFEGYEQYF
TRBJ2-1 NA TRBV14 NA TGTGCCAGCAGCCAAGATTTAGCGGACAATGAGCAGTTCTTC CASSQDLADNEQFF
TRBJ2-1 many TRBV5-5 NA TGTGCCAGCAGCTTCCGGGACCCCTACAATGAGCAGTTCTTC CASSFRDPYNEQFF
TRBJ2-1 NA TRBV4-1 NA TGCGCCAGCAGCCAAGACGTCTGGGGTAATGAGCAGTTCTTC CASSQDVWGNEQFF
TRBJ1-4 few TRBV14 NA TGTGCCAGCAGCCTTCGGGGGGCGAGTGAAAAACTGTTTTTT CASSLRGASEKLFF
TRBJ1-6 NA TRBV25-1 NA TGTGCCAGCAGTGACCCAGGGTCCTATAATTCACCCCTCCACTTT CASSDPGSYNSPLHF
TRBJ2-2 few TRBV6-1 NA TGTGCCAGCAACAGTCGGAGCGCTGGGGGGAACACCGGGGAGCTGTTTTTT CASNSRSAGGNTGELFF
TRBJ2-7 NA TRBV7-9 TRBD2 TGTGCCAGCAGCCCGACGGGACTAGCGAGGGACGAGCAGTACTTC CASSPTGLARDEQYF
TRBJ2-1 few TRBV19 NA TGTGCCAGTAGTCCCGGAGAAGCGGAGGATGAGCAGTTCTTC CASSPGEAEDEQFF
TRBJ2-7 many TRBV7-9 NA TGTGCCAGCAGGGACAGTACGGGCCTTGGCGAGCAGTACTTC CASRDSTGLGEQYF
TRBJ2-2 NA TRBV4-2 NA TGTGCCAGCAGCCAAGACGATCCTAGCGGGGAGCTGTTTTTT CASSQDDPSGELFF
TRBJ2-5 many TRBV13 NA TGTGCCAGCACTTCCCTCGGGCGTCAAGAGACCCAGTACTTC CASTSLGRQETQYF
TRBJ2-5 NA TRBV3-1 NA TGTGCCAGCAGCCAAGAGGAAGGTCTCCTAGGGGGCCAAGAGACCCAGTACTTC CASSQEEGLLGGQETQYF
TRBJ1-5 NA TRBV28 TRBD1 TGTGCCAGCAGCCGCGGGGGACAGGGGGACAATCAGCCCCAGCATTTT CASSRGGQGDNQPQHF
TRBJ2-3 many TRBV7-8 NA TGTGCCAGCAGCTTAGGTATCACAGATACGCAGTATTTT CASSLGITDTQYF
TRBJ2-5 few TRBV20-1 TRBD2 TGCAGTGCCCCGTCGGCTAGCGGGAGTAGGTTGGAAGAGACCCAGTACTTC CSAPSASGSRLEETQYF
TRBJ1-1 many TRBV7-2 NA TGTGCCAGCAGCTTAGTCGCTGAAAAAGCTTTCTTT CASSLVAEKAFF
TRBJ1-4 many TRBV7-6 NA TGTGCCAGCAGCTCACAGGCTACTAATGAAAAACTGTTTTTT CASSSQATNEKLFF
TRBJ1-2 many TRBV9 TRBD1 TGTGCCAGCAGCGTAGGACAGGGGAACTATGGCTACACCTTC CASSVGQGNYGYTF
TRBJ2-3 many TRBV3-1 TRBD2 TGTGCCAGCAGCCAAGGACTAGCGGGAATGGATACGCAGTATTTT CASSQGLAGMDTQYF
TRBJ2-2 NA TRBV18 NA TGTGCCAGCTCACCATCGACGCCGGGAACAGGGAGATTCACCGGGGAGCTGTTTTTT CASSPSTPGTGRFTGELFF
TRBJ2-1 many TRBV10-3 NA TGTGCCATCAAAAAGTTAGATGAGCAGTTCTTC CAIKKLDEQFF
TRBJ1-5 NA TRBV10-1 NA TGCGCCAGCAGTGAGTCTTTTGAGGTGTATAGCAATCAGCCCCAGCATTTT CASSESFEVYSNQPQHF
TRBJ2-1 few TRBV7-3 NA TGTGCCAGCAGCTTAATGACTTCTAATGAGCAGTTCTTC CASSLMTSNEQFF
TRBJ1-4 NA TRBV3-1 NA TGTGCCAGCAGCCAAGGGCTCGAACAAGTGGAAAAACTGTTTTTT CASSQGLEQVEKLFF
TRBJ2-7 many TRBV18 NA TGTGCCAGCTCACCCTCACTAGGGGTCGAGCAGTACTTC CASSPSLGVEQYF
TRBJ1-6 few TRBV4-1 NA TGCGCCAGCAGCCTCGGACAGCACTATAATTCACCCCTCCACTTT CASSLGQHYNSPLHF
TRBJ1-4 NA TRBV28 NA TGTGCCGGCATGGAATCAACTAATGAAAAACTGTTTTTT CAGMESTNEKLFF
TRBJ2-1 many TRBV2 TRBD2 TGTGCCAGCAGAGCCGGGACTAGCGGTTACAATGAGCAGTTCTTC CASRAGTSGYNEQFF
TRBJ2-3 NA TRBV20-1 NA TGCAGTGCTAGCCGCCGGGTGGGAGAGGCAGATACGCAGTATTTT CSASRRVGEADTQYF
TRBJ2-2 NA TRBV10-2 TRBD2 TGCGCCAGCAATCTAGCGGGAGGGAGGACCGGGGAGCTGTTTTTT CASNLAGGRTGELFF
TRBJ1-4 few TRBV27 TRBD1 TGTGCCAGCAGGGGACAGGGGGCGGTAGGTGAAAAACTGTTTTTT CASRGQGAVGEKLFF
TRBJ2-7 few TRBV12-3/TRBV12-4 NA TGTGCCAGCAGTTTAGGGCAGGGTAGAAACGAGCAGTACTTC CASSLGQGRNEQYF
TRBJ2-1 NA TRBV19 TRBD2 TGTGCCAGTGCCCCCCCCCGCGGGAGCGGCTATGAGCAGTTCTTC CASAPPRGSGYEQFF
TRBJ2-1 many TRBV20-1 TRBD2 TGCAGTGCGGGACCGGGACTAGGGCACAATGAGCAGTTCTTC CSAGPGLGHNEQFF